The text below deals with one TCR beta chain. The data derive from a study of cytomegalovirus exposure and HLA in healthy donors. 13 Jbeta primers and 60 Vbeta primers were used for the PCR. Some clones are missing from TCRdb's copy, which holds only in-frame ones; the method was immunoSEQ multiplex PCR. The repertoire holds over 110,000 clones, with under 90% as singletons. Sequencing was done on a sample of PBMCs. This TCR was recovered from a male donor in good health and CMV-seronegative.

In DNA, the CDR3 is TGTGCCAGCAGCCCGGGAGGGGCGGGTATCGGCTACACCTTC. This codes for CASSPGGAGIGYTF. The genes are TRBV7-3 and TRBJ1-2; D perhaps matches TRBD1 (5 bases). Germline CDR1 reads SGHTA; CDR2 reads FQGTGA. Between the trimmed V and J ends, which lost 5 bases and 8 bases, there was a span of 18 bases. This CDR3 spans 14 amino acids.